Presented here are 5 T cell receptor beta chains from one specimen sequenced in a study of blood T cells in healthy people across ages. Combining a sample-barcoded 5' primer with a J-beta primer mix, a second PCR ran for 7 to 11 cycles. One entry per CDR3 protein, called by TCRdb with MiXCR from the 5' RACE reads. The sample shows 600,000 to 800,000 distinct CDR3 sequences, about 50% of them seen only once. Sequencing used blood. These receptors all stem from a woman aged 80 or over in good health.

As for this clonotype: A much larger clone differs from this one at a single base, so this may be a read error. V is TRBV11-2 and J is TRBJ2-1, with 9 bases identical to TRBD2. CDR3 length equals 15 residues. Germline values: CDR1 SGHAT, CDR2 FQNNGV. CDR3 nucleotides: TGTGCCAGCAGGCGGATTAGCGGGAGATACAATGAGCGGTTCTTC. The encoded protein is CASRRISGRYNERFF.

The chain is built from TRBV6-1 and TRBJ1-3; possibly TRBD1 for D (5 bases). Trimming stripped 2 bases from V and 4 bases from J, with 9 bases between. The CDR3 totals 14 residues. Germline lookup yields CDR1 MNHNS and CDR2 SASEGT. This CDR3 reads CASSERDRGNTIYF. The CDR3 region has the DNA TGTGCCAGCAGTGAAAGGGACCGCGGAAACACCATATATTTT.

This clonotype was counted many times. V and J are TRBV20-1 and TRBJ2-3; the match to TRBD2 covers 13 bases. V lost 4 bases, J lost 8 bases, and 6 bases stayed unmatched. In germline, CDR1 is DFQATT, CDR2 SNEGSKA (reference sequence). The CDR3 consists of 14 residues. CDR3 residues: CSATTSGGAATQYF. Here the CDR3 DNA reads TGCAGTGCTACCACTAGCGGGGGGGCGGCTACGCAGTATTTT.

With regard to this clonotype: The germline gene is not matched at one end of the junction; a read error may be the cause. The V gene is TRBV11-2, the J gene TRBJ1-1; tentative D call: TRBD1 (5 bases). The CDR3 covers 15 residues. Germline CDR1 and CDR2: SGHAT and FQNNGV. In DNA form, the CDR3 reads TGTGCCAGCAGCCTCCTCGGGGACTTGAACACTGAAACTTTCTTT. It encodes CASSLLGDLNTETFF.

This chain uses TRBV6-4 with TRBJ2-1; 9 nucleotides align to TRBD2. The germline V gene has CDR1 MRHNA and CDR2 SNTAGT. J lost 5 bases, V lost 3 bases, and 5 bases had no gene match. The CDR3 contains 15 residues. Here the CDR3 DNA reads TGTGCCAGCAGTGATCTAGCGGGGTCAGACAATGAGCAGTTCTTC. Its protein is CASSDLAGSDNEQFF.